Listed below are T cell receptor beta chains from one sample, sequenced in a study of beta chain features in type 1 diabetes. Profiled with immunoSEQ multiplex PCR; TCRdb holds only in-frame clones, not every one. This table holds 250,000 to 300,000 clones, about 23% found once. Sequenced: naive CD4+ T cells from blood. The receptor set was obtained from a woman aged 25 to 39 with type 1 diabetes. CDR3s include the opening cysteine and the closing phenylalanine or tryptophan. The order of the fields is J gene, D gene, V gene, clone size, CDR3 protein, CDR3 DNA. The D gene is left open where the match is weak. Size tells how often a clone was seen (once, few, many) or the class of an expanded clone, and some rows leave it out.

j_gene: TRBJ2-7; d_gene: TRBD1; v_gene: TRBV7-9; abundance: -; CDR3aa: CASSFSAGGDEQYF; CDR3nt: TGTGCCAGCAGCTTTTCGGCAGGGGGCGACGAGCAGTACTTC
j_gene: TRBJ2-5; d_gene: TRBD2; v_gene: TRBV5-1; abundance: -; CDR3aa: CASSLDVAGVGETQYF; CDR3nt: TGCGCCAGCAGCTTGGATGTAGCGGGAGTAGGAGAGACCCAGTACTTC
j_gene: TRBJ2-1; d_gene: -; v_gene: TRBV28; abundance: few; CDR3aa: CASSLALAGLNEQFF; CDR3nt: TGTGCCAGCAGTTTGGCCCTGGCGGGACTCAATGAGCAGTTCTTC
j_gene: TRBJ2-1; d_gene: -; v_gene: TRBV30; abundance: few; CDR3aa: CAWSGGLGNEQFF; CDR3nt: TGTGCCTGGAGCGGTGGGCTGGGCAATGAGCAGTTCTTC
j_gene: TRBJ2-3; d_gene: TRBD2; v_gene: TRBV9; abundance: -; CDR3aa: CASSVLAGKDTQYF; CDR3nt: TGTGCCAGCAGCGTCCTAGCGGGAAAAGATACGCAGTATTTT
j_gene: TRBJ1-5; d_gene: -; v_gene: TRBV6-5; abundance: -; CDR3aa: CASSYRVNQPQHF; CDR3nt: TGTGCCAGCAGTTACCGAGTCAATCAGCCCCAGCATTTT
j_gene: TRBJ2-5; d_gene: -; v_gene: TRBV7-9; abundance: few; CDR3aa: CASSFAGRETQYF; CDR3nt: TGTGCCAGCAGCTTCGCGGGACGGGAGACCCAGTACTTC
j_gene: TRBJ1-1; d_gene: -; v_gene: TRBV4-1; abundance: few; CDR3aa: CASSPHGLNTEAFF; CDR3nt: TGCGCCAGCAGCCCCCACGGGTTGAACACTGAAGCTTTCTTT
j_gene: TRBJ2-3; d_gene: -; v_gene: TRBV7-3; abundance: once; CDR3aa: CASSLQGVGTDTQYF; CDR3nt: TGTGCCAGCAGCTTACAGGGTGTTGGCACAGATACGCAGTATTTT
j_gene: TRBJ2-6; d_gene: -; v_gene: TRBV7-9; abundance: -; CDR3aa: CASSAGAGANVLTF; CDR3nt: TGTGCCAGCAGCGCAGGCGCTGGGGCCAACGTCCTGACTTTC
j_gene: TRBJ2-7; d_gene: TRBD2; v_gene: TRBV30; abundance: few; CDR3aa: CAWSVGLAGDGQYF; CDR3nt: TGTGCCTGGAGTGTAGGACTAGCGGGAGATGGGCAGTACTTC